This entry features one TCR beta chain sequence. Its antigen is as yet unknown. V was pared by 3 bases and J by 5 bases, with 7 bases of the junction left unmatched. The CDR3 is 16 residues long. CDR1 DFQATT and CDR2 SNEGSKA come from the germline V gene (reference sequence). This sample was taken from a study of T cells after yellow fever vaccination. Across the whole study: With SMART-Seq v4 Ultra Low Input, the fractions containing low cell numbers were prepared. Study-wide findings and caveats: Post-booster repertoires contained most primary-vaccination clones again (96% CD4, about 90% CD8).

Conversion of TCR transcripts into cDNA relied on 5'RACE template switching, which added a universal primer site and UMIs. MiXCR, run by TCRdb on the 5' RACE reads, gives a single entry per CDR3 protein. Seen here are under 550,000 distinct CDR3 sequences, roughly 22% observed once, and the top ten hold about a sixth. This sequence joins TRBV20-1 and TRBJ2-2, with TRBD2 matching over 12 bases. Sequenced here: PBMCs, sampled roughly 20 days after the first yellow fever vaccination. This receptor was taken from a man younger than 30 who received the YFV17D yellow fever vaccine. CDR3 in amino acids: CSASPSGGAGTGELFF. CDR3 DNA sequence: TGCAGTGCTAGTCCTAGCGGGGGGGCAGGAACCGGGGAGCTGTTTTTT.